Listed here is a single TCR beta chain. Its antigen is currently unknown. This sample stems from a study of T cell repertoires in cytomegalovirus infection. Study at large: In public TCR beta signatures, there were indications of both CMV infection and matching HLA type. Findings of the study overall: Identification of carriers of CMV plus the relevant HLA was achieved through cumulative public TCR beta family frequency. CMV-specific TCR beta clonotypes restricted by HLA-C dominated the ex vivo response.

This CDR3 spans 20 amino acids. V gave up 1 base and J gave up 6 bases; unmatched junction bases: 16. CDR1 is SNHLY, CDR2 FYNNEI, per germline. MiXCR was run by TCRdb on the reads, yielding one entry per CDR3 protein. The sample carries 150,000 to 200,000 distinct CDR3 sequences, 15% to 20% recorded once. The receptor was derived from a human donor in good health (CMV status not recorded). Some clones in this sample may be carry-over from other donors' samples. The sequencing input was CD8+ T cells from PBMCs. The chain recombines TRBV2 with TRBJ2-2, with 11 bases matching TRBD2. The CDR3 region has the DNA TGTGCCAGCAGTGAAGTAGCGGGGGGGCCTGGATTTGGAGGAGCCGGGGAGCTGTTTTTT. It translates to CASSEVAGGPGFGGAGELFF.